This T cell receptor beta chain was recorded in a study of human T cells and chemical hapten exposure. Across the study: After 6 days, upper back 0.01% DPC patch tests were scored. Broader study findings: A positive correlation with patch test score was shown by PT1 expanded TCR counts.

Time point noted: patch test 1, 2 weeks after DPC sensitization. Described treatment: therapeutic diphenylcyclopropenone sensitization with weekly scalp DPC. This clonotype was counted only a few times. The antigen is unknown. It may be a read error: a sequence one base away is much more abundant. This CDR3 fails to terminate in the conserved phenylalanine or tryptophan, so it likely reflects a read error. Trimming shortened V by 1 base and J by 6 bases, and 6 bases separated the two germline ends. The CDR3 contains 13 residues. CDR1 is SGHTA and CDR2 is FQGNSA in the germline V gene. What the library attached to individual cDNA molecules were unique molecular identifiers. TCRdb reanalysed the RACE reads using MiXCR and keeps one entry per CDR3 protein. The sample lists over 45,000 distinct CDR3 sequences, 7% to 10% seen once, with about an eighth in the top ten.

The rearrangement joins TRBV7-2 to TRBJ1-4, with D hard to call. Sequencing was performed on whole blood, taken in connection with sensitization to the hapten diphenylcyclopropenone (DPC). This clonotype was sampled from a woman between 40 and 55 years old with alopecia areata. Some clones in this sample may be carry-over from other donors' samples. The CDR3 region has the DNA TGTGCCAGCAGCTTAGTAGCGGATGAAAAACTGTTTCTT. It yields the protein CASSLVADEKLFL.